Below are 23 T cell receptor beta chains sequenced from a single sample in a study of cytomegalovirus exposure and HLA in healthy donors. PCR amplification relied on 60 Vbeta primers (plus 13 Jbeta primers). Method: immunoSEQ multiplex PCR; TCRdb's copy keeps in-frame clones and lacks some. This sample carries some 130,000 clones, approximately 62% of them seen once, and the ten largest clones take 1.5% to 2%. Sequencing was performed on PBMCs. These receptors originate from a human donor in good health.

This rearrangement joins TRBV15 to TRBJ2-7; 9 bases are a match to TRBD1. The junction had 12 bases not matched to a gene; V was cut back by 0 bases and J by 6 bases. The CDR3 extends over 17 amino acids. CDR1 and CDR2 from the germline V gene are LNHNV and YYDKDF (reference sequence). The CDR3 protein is CATSRDQRTGGFSEQYF. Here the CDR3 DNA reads TGTGCCACCAGCAGAGATCAGAGAACAGGGGGCTTCAGCGAGCAGTACTTC.

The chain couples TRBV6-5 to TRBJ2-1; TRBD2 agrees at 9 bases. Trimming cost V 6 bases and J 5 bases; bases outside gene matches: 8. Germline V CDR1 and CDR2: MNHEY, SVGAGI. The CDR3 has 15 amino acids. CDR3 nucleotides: TGTGCCAGCAGGATTCCGGGACTAGCCCACAATGAGCAGTTCTTC. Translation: CASRIPGLAHNEQFF.

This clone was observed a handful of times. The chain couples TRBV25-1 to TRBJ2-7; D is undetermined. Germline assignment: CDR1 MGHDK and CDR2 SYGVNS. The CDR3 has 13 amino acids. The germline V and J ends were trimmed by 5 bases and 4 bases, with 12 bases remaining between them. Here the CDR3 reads CASSNYQPYEQYF. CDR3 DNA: TGTGCCAGCAGTAACTACCAACCTTACGAGCAGTACTTC.

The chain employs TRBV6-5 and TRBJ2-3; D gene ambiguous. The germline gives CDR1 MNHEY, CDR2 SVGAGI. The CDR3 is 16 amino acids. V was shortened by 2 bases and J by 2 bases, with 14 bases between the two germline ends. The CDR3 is CASSYGAETFTDTQYF. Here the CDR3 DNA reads TGTGCCAGCAGTTACGGCGCGGAAACCTTCACAGATACGCAGTATTTT.

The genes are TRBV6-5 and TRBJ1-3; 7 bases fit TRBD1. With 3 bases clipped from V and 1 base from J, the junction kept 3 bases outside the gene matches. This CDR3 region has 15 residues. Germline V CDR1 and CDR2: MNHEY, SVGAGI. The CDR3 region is CASSYSQGSGNTIYF. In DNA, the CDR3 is TGTGCCAGCAGTTATTCACAGGGGTCTGGAAACACCATATATTTT.

The CDR3 sequence is CASTPGASQGYEQYF. The CDR3 DNA sequence: TGTGCCAGTACACCAGGGGCTAGCCAGGGCTACGAGCAGTACTTC. This sequence joins TRBV19 and TRBJ2-7; D may be TRBD1 (6 bases). Germline CDR1 is LNHDA and CDR2 is SQIVND (reference sequence). The CDR3 is 15 residues long. Trimming stripped 7 bases from V and 3 bases from J, with 19 bases between. The full variable domain, rest sourced from reference TRBV19 and TRBJ2-7, is DGGITQSPKYLFRKEGQNVTLSCEQNLNHDAMYWYRQDPGQGLRLIYYSQIVNDFQKGDIAEGYSVSREKKESFPLTVTSAQKNPTAFYLCASTPGASQGYEQYFGPGTRLTVT.

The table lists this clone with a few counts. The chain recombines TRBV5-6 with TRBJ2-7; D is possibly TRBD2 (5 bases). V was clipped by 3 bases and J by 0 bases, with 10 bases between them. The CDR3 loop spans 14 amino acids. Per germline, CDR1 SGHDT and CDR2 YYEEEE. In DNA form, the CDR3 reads TGTGCCAGCAGCTCAGGACTGTCCTCCTACGAGCAGTACTTC. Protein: CASSSGLSSYEQYF.

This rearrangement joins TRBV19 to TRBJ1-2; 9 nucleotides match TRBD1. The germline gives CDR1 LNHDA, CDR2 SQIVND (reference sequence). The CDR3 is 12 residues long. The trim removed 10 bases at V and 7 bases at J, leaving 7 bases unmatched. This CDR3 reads CATQQGARGYTF. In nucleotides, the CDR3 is TGTGCCACCCAACAGGGGGCGCGTGGCTACACCTTC. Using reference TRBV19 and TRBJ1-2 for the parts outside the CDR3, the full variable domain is DGGITQSPKYLFRKEGQNVTLSCEQNLNHDAMYWYRQDPGQGLRLIYYSQIVNDFQKGDIAEGYSVSREKKESFPLTVTSAQKNPTAFYLCATQQGARGYTFGSGTRLTVV.

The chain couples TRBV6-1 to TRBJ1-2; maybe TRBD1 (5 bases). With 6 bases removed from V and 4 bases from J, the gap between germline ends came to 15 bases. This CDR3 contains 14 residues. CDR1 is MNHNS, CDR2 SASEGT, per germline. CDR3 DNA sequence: TGTGCCAGCAGATCGGGCGGAAGGGGCTATGGCTACACCTTC. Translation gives CASRSGGRGYGYTF.

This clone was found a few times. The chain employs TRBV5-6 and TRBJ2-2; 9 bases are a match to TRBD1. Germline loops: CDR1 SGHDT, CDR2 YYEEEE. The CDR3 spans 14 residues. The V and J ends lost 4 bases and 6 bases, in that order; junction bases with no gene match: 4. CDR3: CASSTGQGAGELFF. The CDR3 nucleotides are TGTGCCAGCAGCACGGGACAGGGCGCCGGGGAGCTGTTTTTT.

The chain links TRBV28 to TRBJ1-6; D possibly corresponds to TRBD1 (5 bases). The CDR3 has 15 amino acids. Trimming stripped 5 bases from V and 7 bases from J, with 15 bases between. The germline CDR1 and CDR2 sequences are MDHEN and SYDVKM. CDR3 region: CASSTQGSGNSPLHF. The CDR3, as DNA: TGTGCCAGCAGTACCCAGGGTTCCGGGAATTCACCCCTCCACTTT.

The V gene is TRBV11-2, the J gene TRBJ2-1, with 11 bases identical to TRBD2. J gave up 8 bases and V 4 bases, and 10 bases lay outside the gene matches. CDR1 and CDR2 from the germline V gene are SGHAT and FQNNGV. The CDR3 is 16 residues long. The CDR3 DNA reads TGTGCCAGCAGCTCGCTTAGACTAGCGGGGCCCCATGAGCAGTTCTTC. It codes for CASSSLRLAGPHEQFF.

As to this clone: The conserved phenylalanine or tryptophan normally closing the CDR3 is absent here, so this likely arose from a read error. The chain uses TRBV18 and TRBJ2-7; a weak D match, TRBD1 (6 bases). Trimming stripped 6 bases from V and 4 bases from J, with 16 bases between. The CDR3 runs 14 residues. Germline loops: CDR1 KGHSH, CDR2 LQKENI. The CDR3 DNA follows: TGTGCCAGCTCCCCCGGGACACGATCATACGAGCAGTACTCC. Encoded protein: CASSPGTRSYEQYS.

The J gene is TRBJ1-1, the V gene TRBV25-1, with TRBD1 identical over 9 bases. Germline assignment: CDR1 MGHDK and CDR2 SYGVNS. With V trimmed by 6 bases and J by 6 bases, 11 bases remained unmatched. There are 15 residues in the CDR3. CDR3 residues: CASRAGTGLIAEAFF. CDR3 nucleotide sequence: TGTGCCAGCAGAGCCGGGACAGGGTTGATCGCTGAAGCTTTCTTT.

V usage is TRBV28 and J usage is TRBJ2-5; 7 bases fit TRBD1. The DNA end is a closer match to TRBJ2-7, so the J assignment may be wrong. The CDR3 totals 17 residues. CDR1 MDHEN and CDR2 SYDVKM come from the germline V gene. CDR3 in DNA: TGTGCCAGCAGTTACCCCCCACAGGGGATTCTAGCCTACGAGCAGTACTTC. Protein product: CASSYPPQGILAYEQYF.

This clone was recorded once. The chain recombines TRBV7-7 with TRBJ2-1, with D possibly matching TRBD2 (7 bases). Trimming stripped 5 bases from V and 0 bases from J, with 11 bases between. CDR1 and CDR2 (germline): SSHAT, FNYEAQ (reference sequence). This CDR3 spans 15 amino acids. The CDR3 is CASSTGRGSYNEQFF. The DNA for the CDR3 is TGTGCCAGCAGCACAGGGAGGGGCTCCTACAATGAGCAGTTCTTC.

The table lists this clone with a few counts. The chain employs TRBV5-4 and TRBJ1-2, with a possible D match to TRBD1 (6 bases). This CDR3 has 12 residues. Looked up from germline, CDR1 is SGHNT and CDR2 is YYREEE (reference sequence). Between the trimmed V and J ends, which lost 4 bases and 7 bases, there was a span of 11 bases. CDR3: CASSRDISGYTF. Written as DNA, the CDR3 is TGTGCCAGCAGCAGGGACATTTCTGGCTACACCTTC.

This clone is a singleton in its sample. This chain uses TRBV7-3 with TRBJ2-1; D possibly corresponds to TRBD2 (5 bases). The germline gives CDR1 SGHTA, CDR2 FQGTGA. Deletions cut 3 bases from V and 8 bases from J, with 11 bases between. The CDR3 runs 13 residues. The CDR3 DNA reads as TGTGCCAGCAGCTTTGTTCCGAGGGATGAGCAGTTCTTC. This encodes CASSFVPRDEQFF.

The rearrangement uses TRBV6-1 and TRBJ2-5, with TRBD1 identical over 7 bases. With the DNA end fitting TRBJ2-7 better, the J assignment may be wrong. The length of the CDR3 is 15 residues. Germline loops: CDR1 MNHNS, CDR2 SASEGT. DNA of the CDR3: TGTGCCAGCAGTGGACAGGGCCCCCCGTCCTACGAGCAGTACTTC. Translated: CASSGQGPPSYEQYF.

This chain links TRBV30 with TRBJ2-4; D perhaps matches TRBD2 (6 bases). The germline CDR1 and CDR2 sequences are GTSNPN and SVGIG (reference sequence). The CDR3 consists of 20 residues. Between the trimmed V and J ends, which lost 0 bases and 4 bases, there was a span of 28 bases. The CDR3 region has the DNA TGTGCCTGGAGTGTACTCGGCGGGGAGATACTACCAGAGGGGAAAAACATTCAGTACTTC. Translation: CAWSVLGGEILPEGKNIQYF.

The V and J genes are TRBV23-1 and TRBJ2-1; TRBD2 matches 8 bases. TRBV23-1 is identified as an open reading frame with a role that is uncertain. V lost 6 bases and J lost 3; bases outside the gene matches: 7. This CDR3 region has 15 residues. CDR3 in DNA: TGCGCCAGCAGGTGGTCGGGAGGGGACTACAATGAGCAGTTCTTC. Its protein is CASRWSGGDYNEQFF.

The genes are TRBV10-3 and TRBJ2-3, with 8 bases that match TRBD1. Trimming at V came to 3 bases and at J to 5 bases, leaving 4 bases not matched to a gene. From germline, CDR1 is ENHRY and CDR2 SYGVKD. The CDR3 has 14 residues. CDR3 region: CAISESGQGDTQYF. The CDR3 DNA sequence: TGTGCCATCAGTGAATCCGGACAGGGAGATACGCAGTATTTT.

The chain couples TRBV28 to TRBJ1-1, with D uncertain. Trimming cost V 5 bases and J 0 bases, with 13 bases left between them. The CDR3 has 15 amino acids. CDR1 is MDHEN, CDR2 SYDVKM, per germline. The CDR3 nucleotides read TGTGCCAGCAGTGGATTACTACCCATGAACACTGAAGCTTTCTTT. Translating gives CASSGLLPMNTEAFF.